These 4 T cell receptor beta chains originate from one sample sequenced in a study of OX40 agonist ivuxolimab in advanced cancers. Sequencing used immunoSEQ multiplex PCR; TCRdb keeps in-frame clones, though not all of them. The sample has approximately 75,000 clones, roughly nine tenths seen once. Sequenced material: CD4+ or CD8+ T cells sorted from blood, taken in a trial of the OX40 agonist ivuxolimab. Receptors originate from an adult with an advanced solid tumor such as melanoma, head and neck, liver or kidney cancer.

This clone was recorded a few times. This rearrangement joins TRBV6-1 to TRBJ2-7; D perhaps matches TRBD2 (6 bases). The V end lost 0 bases, the J end lost 4 bases, and 10 bases lay between the germline ends. Looked up from germline, CDR1 is MNHNS and CDR2 is SASEGT. CDR3 length equals 14 residues. The DNA of the CDR3 is TGTGCCAGCAGTGAAGCCCCGGGGGTTTACGAGCAGTACTTC. Amino acid sequence: CASSEAPGVYEQYF.

The chain recombines TRBV7-2 with TRBJ2-5, with D unresolved. Germline CDR1 reads SGHTA; CDR2 reads FQGNSA. Trimming shortened V by 5 bases and J by 2 bases, and 9 bases separated the two germline ends. The CDR3 totals 13 residues. CDR3 DNA: TGTGCCAGCAGCCTGACCATACAAGAGACCCAGTACTTC. Its protein product is CASSLTIQETQYF.

The chain combines TRBV10-3 with TRBJ2-2; TRBD2 agrees at 14 bases. Germline loops: CDR1 ENHRY, CDR2 SYGVKD. This CDR3 is 18 amino acids long. After removal of 3 bases from V and 4 bases from J, the junction contained 7 bases not matched to a gene. CDR3 coding DNA: TGTGCCATCAGTGATCCGGGACTAGCGGGAGTGGTCACCGGGGAGCTGTTTTTT. Translated: CAISDPGLAGVVTGELFF.

J is TRBJ2-1 and V is TRBV10-2; TRBD2 matches at 7 bases. Germline CDR1 and CDR2: WSHSY and SAAADI. There are 11 residues in the CDR3. V shed 3 bases, J shed 12 bases, and the junction held 2 bases outside the gene matches. The CDR3 DNA reads TGCGCCAGCAGTGAAGGGACTATGCAGTTCTTC. It encodes CASSEGTMQFF.